This TCR beta chain was profiled in a study of OX40 agonist ivuxolimab in advanced cancers. As for the study in general: Eligibility rules accepted prior anti-PD-1, anti-PD-L1 or anti-CTLA-4 therapy, and over 30% had some.

Assay: immunoSEQ multiplex PCR; the TCRdb copy retains only in-frame clones and omits some. This table holds tens of thousands of clones, 85% to 90% found once. The germline CDR1 and CDR2 sequences are SGHDN and FVKESK. V lost 0 bases to trimming and J lost 5 bases, with 10 bases between them. The CDR3 totals 15 residues. This clone came up once. Its antigen is currently unknown. Findings of the study overall: Dosing at 0.1 to 3.0 mg/kg was accompanied by clonal expansion of CD4+ and CD8+ blood T cells by week 6. Expanded clones belonging to CD8+ T cells outnumbered, on average, those of CD4+. Some of the nonresponding patients also showed low levels of normalized T-cell clonal expansion.

The specimen was CD4+ or CD8+ T cells sorted from blood, collected in a trial of the OX40 agonist ivuxolimab. The chain has TRBV14 and TRBJ2-2, with D tentatively TRBD2 (5 bases). This clonotype was sampled from an adult with an advanced solid tumor such as melanoma, head and neck, liver or kidney cancer. Written as DNA, the CDR3 is TGTGCCAGCAGCCAAGATGGTAGAGGGACCGGGGAGCTGTTTTTT. The encoded protein is CASSQDGRGTGELFF. Variable domain in full (rest from reference TRBV14 and TRBJ2-2): EAGVTQFPSHSVIEKGQTVTLRCDPISGHDNLYWYRRVMGKEIKFLLHFVKESKQDESGMPNNRFLAERTGGTYSTLKVQPAELEDSGVYFCASSQDGRGTGELFFGEGSRLTVL.